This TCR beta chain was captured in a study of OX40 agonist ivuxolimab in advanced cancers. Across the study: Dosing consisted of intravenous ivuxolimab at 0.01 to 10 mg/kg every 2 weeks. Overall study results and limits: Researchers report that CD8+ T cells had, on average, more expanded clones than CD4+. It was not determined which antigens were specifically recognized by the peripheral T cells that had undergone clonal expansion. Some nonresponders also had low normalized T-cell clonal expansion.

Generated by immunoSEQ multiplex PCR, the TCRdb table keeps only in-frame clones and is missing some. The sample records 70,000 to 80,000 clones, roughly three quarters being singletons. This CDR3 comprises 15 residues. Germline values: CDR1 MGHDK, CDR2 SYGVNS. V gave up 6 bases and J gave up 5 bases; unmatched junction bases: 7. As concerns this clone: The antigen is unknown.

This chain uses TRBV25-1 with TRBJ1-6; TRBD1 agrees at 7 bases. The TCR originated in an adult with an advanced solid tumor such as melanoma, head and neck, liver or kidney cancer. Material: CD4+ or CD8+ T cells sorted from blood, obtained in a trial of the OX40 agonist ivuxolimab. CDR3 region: CASRPGTAHNSPLHF. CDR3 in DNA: TGTGCCAGCAGGCCCGGGACAGCTCATAATTCACCCCTCCACTTT.